The T cell receptor (beta chain) under discussion was sequenced for a study of spatial heterogeneity in lung cancer. Study background: The study found that TCR transcript counts in tumor regions correlated strongly with a matched bulk RNA-seq T cell module score.

Findings and caveats of the study: Tracking of tumor mutation counts was seen in expanded intratumoral alpha and beta TCR counts. For tumor T cells, estimated coverage reached only about 7% (alpha) and around 13% (beta).

Germline V gene lookup returns CDR1 SEHNR and CDR2 FQNEAQ (reference sequence). The length of the CDR3 is 14 residues. The V gene lost 1 base and the J gene lost 10 bases, with 14 bases spanning the gap. Specified time point: sample taken at primary tumor resection. Carried by each TCR cDNA molecule was a unique molecular identifier. MiXCR was run by TCRdb on the 5' RACE reads, yielding one entry per CDR3 protein. The sample shows 9,000 to 10,000 distinct CDR3 sequences, approximately 6.3% of them seen only once. This clonotype was counted at least ten times. The target antigen is unknown. This clonotype was sampled from a female donor with early-stage non-small cell lung cancer. This specimen was lung tumor tissue, taken at surgery. The chain has TRBV7-9 and TRBJ1-5; no reliable D call. The CDR3 DNA reads TGTGCCAGCAGCTTAGGGGGTGGGCAAGCCCCCCAGCATTTT. Translation: CASSLGGGQAPQHF.